Listed here is a single TCR beta chain. Method: immunoSEQ multiplex PCR; TCRdb's copy keeps in-frame clones and lacks some. The sample holds 170,000 or so clones, 94% seen once. This sample was included in a study of control samples from healthy donors and cancer patients. This TCR derives from a woman between 18 and 30 years old in good health. The sequencing input was blood.

The CDR3 protein is CASSIMGGNEQFF. The CDR3 nucleotides are TGTGCCAGTAGTATTATGGGGGGCAATGAGCAGTTCTTC. This chain joins TRBV19 and TRBJ2-1; a possible D gene is TRBD2 (6 bases). V dropped 3 bases and J dropped 6 bases, with 9 bases sitting between them. The CDR3 length is 13 residues. Germline V gene data show CDR1 as LNHDA and CDR2 as SQIVND (reference sequence). Full variable domain (missing parts from reference TRBV19 and TRBJ2-1): DGGITQSPKYLFRKEGQNVTLSCEQNLNHDAMYWYRQDPGQGLRLIYYSQIVNDFQKGDIAEGYSVSREKKESFPLTVTSAQKNPTAFYLCASSIMGGNEQFFGPGTRLTVL.